Below are 31 T cell receptor beta chains sequenced from a single sample in a study of response to subunit inactivated influenza vaccine. TCRdb used MiXCR to reprocess the RT-PCR reads, holding one entry per CDR3 protein. The sample lists some 850,000 distinct CDR3 sequences; roughly 18% were seen once. The sequences come from PBMCs from blood, collected 5 days after vaccination. All receptors derive from a man aged 50 to 59 who received an inactivated influenza vaccine.

This chain joins TRBV7-3 and TRBJ2-1, with TRBD2 matching over 8 bases. With V trimmed by 1 base and J by 9 bases, 5 bases remained unmatched. CDR1 and CDR2 from the germline V gene are SGHTA and FQGTGA. CDR3 length: 14 amino acids. The CDR3 DNA is TGTGCCAGCAGCTTAAACGGGAGGGCCGGTGAGCAGTTCTTC. Amino acids: CASSLNGRAGEQFF.

Ten or more counts support this clonotype. The chain is built from TRBV7-9 and TRBJ2-1; 7 bases line up with TRBD1. From germline, CDR1 is SEHNR and CDR2 FQNEAQ (reference sequence). V shed 5 bases and J 2 bases; nucleotides not matched to a gene: 3. The CDR3 runs to 14 residues. The CDR3 coding sequence is TGTGCCAGCAGCCTGGGACAGACCTACAATGAGCAGTTCTTC. Protein product: CASSLGQTYNEQFF.

This clonotype was found many times. This chain links TRBV5-1 with TRBJ2-7; D is possibly TRBD1 (5 bases). The germline CDR1 and CDR2 sequences are SGHRS and YFSETQ. The CDR3 covers 14 residues. Deletions cut 0 bases from V and 6 bases from J, with 13 bases between. The CDR3 region is CASSLGQTFSEQYF. In DNA form, the CDR3 reads TGCGCCAGCAGCTTGGGACAGACTTTCTCCGAGCAGTACTTC.

J is TRBJ2-4 and V is TRBV5-1; a weak D match, TRBD2 (6 bases). V was trimmed by 3 bases and J by 0 bases, leaving 16 bases between them. This CDR3 is 17 amino acids long. The germline V gene encodes CDR1 SGHRS and CDR2 YFSETQ. The CDR3 spells CASSYRSGLLAKNIQYF. CDR3 nucleotides: TGCGCCAGCAGCTACAGGAGCGGGTTACTAGCCAAAAACATTCAGTACTTC.

V gene TRBV2 combines with J gene TRBJ2-7; D is unresolved. The CDR3 length is 13 residues. Germline V gene data show CDR1 as SNHLY and CDR2 as FYNNEI. V lost 2 bases and J 2 bases, leaving 7 bases between the germline ends. The CDR3 DNA is TGTGCCAGCAGTGAAACGATCCCCTACGAGCAGTACTTC. Residues: CASSETIPYEQYF. Filled out from reference TRBV2 and TRBJ2-7, the complete variable domain reads EPEVTQTPSHQVTQMGQEVILRCVPISNHLYFYWYRQILGQKVEFLVSFYNNEISEKSEIFDDQFSVERPDGSNFTLKIRSTKLEDSAMYFCASSETIPYEQYFGPGTRLTVT.

This chain links TRBV6-1 with TRBJ1-2, with D possibly being TRBD1 (5 bases). Germline CDR1 and CDR2: MNHNS and SASEGT. This CDR3 comprises 14 residues. Trimming took 6 bases from V and 2 from J, leaving 13 bases between them. Here the CDR3 DNA reads TGTGCCAGCAGCCCGGCAGGGTCCAACTATGGCTACACCTTC. It translates to CASSPAGSNYGYTF.

This clonotype was seen repeatedly, ten times or more. This chain links TRBV13 with TRBJ2-7; D may correspond to TRBD1 or TRBD2 (6 bases each). The CDR3 length is 14 residues. Trimming shortened V by 10 bases and J by 5 bases, and 21 bases separated the two germline ends. CDR1 PRHDT and CDR2 FYEKMQ come from the germline V gene (reference sequence). The CDR3 sequence is CATYLWGASHEQYF. The CDR3 coding sequence is TGTGCCACCTACCTTTGGGGGGCAAGTCACGAGCAGTACTTC.

The V gene is TRBV18, the J gene TRBJ2-1; D unclear. Trimming took 3 bases from V and 0 from J, leaving 12 bases between them. The germline V gene has CDR1 KGHSH and CDR2 LQKENI. This CDR3 spans 16 amino acids. CDR3 nucleotides: TGTGCCAGCTCACCTACCTTACCCAGCTCCTACAATGAGCAGTTCTTC. Encoded protein: CASSPTLPSSYNEQFF.

This clonotype was counted many times. This chain links TRBV4-3 with TRBJ2-1, with no clear D. CDR1 is LGHNA and CDR2 is YSLEER in the germline V gene. The V gene lost 3 bases and the J gene lost 4 bases, with 10 bases spanning the gap. The CDR3 sequence is 14 residues long. CDR3 region: CASSHGPGYNEQFF. CDR3 DNA sequence: TGCGCCAGCAGCCACGGACCCGGATACAATGAGCAGTTCTTC.

The table lists this clonotype with a few counts. V usage is TRBV12-3 or TRBV12-4 and J usage is TRBJ1-6, with D unresolved. The CDR3 is made up of 12 amino acids. The ends were cut back, 5 bases at V and 7 bases at J, with 6 bases in the middle. As DNA, the CDR3 is TGTGCCAGCAGTAGGACCAATTCACCCCTCCACTTT. It yields the protein CASSRTNSPLHF.

V usage is TRBV6-5 and J usage is TRBJ1-3, with a weak D call TRBD1 (5 bases). Germline lookup yields CDR1 MNHEY and CDR2 SVGAGI. Trimming removed 2 bases from V and 0 bases from J, with 11 bases in between. The CDR3 runs 16 residues. CDR3 DNA: TGTGCCAGCAGTTACGGCGCCGGGACCTCTGGAAACACCATATATTTT. Its protein product is CASSYGAGTSGNTIYF.

This clonotype was observed a handful of times. The rearrangement uses TRBV13 and TRBJ1-6; a possible D gene is TRBD1 (6 bases). Germline V gives CDR1 PRHDT, CDR2 FYEKMQ (reference sequence). Trimming pared 5 bases from V and 4 bases from J, leaving 12 bases between. The CDR3 loop spans 15 amino acids. The CDR3 bases are TGTGCCAGCAGCATGGGACACACTTATAATTCACCCCTCCACTTT. Amino acids: CASSMGHTYNSPLHF.

The V and J genes are TRBV7-8 and TRBJ2-3; 11 positions match TRBD2. Germline CDR1 SGHVS, CDR2 FQNEAQ. V lost 3 bases, J lost 6 bases, and 2 bases stayed unmatched. CDR3 size: 14 residues. CDR3 residues: CASSFSSGRDTQYF. The CDR3 bases are TGTGCCAGCAGCTTTTCTAGCGGGAGGGATACGCAGTATTTT.

The sample holds a few counts of this clonotype. V is TRBV3-1 and J is TRBJ2-2; D unclear. The CDR3 is 12 amino acids. Germline CDR1 reads LGHDT; CDR2 reads YNNKEL (reference sequence). Trimming took off 7 bases at V and 6 bases at J, with 9 bases between the two ends. The CDR3 is CASNGGAGELFF. The CDR3 coding sequence is TGTGCCAGCAATGGTGGCGCCGGGGAGCTGTTTTTT.

The chain uses TRBV6-2 or TRBV6-3 and TRBJ2-2, with a possible D match to TRBD2 (6 bases). The CDR3 is 15 amino acids. The V gene lost 3 bases and the J gene lost 3 bases, with 11 bases spanning the gap. Per the germline V gene, CDR1 is MNHEY and CDR2 is SVGEGT. The CDR3 nucleotides read TGTGCCAGCAGTTATAGGGCTAGCGACACCGGGGAGCTGTTTTTT. Translating it yields CASSYRASDTGELFF.

This clonotype was detected only a few times. The rearrangement links TRBV20-1 to TRBJ2-5; 14 positions agree with TRBD2. From germline, CDR1 is DFQATT and CDR2 SNEGSKA (reference sequence). With 4 bases clipped from V and 0 bases from J, the junction kept 7 bases outside the gene matches. This CDR3 is built from 17 residues. The CDR3 nucleotides read TGCAGTGCTATTGGGACTAGCGGGAGATGGCACCAAGAGACCCAGTACTTC. Translated: CSAIGTSGRWHQETQYF.

CDR3 in DNA: TGTGCCAGCAGTTTTTTTCCCAGCGGGAGTTCAGATACGCAGTATTTT. It is translated as CASSFFPSGSSDTQYF. This chain uses TRBV5-5 with TRBJ2-3; TRBD2 agrees at 8 bases. This CDR3 is 16 amino acids long. With 5 bases clipped from V and 4 bases from J, the junction kept 12 bases outside the gene matches. Germline V lookup: CDR1 SGHKS, CDR2 YYEKEE (reference sequence).

This clonotype was observed a few times. The V gene is TRBV10-3, the J gene TRBJ2-7, with 7 bases that match TRBD1. The V segment lost 3 bases and the J segment 3 bases; nucleotides outside the gene matches: 5. Germline assignment: CDR1 ENHRY and CDR2 SYGVKD. There are 14 residues in the CDR3. The CDR3 bases are TGTGCCATCAGTGACCCGGGACAGCGCTACGAGCAGTACTTC. Protein sequence: CAISDPGQRYEQYF.

This clonotype was seen a handful of times. CDR3: CASSFGWDTSQFF. The CDR3, as DNA: TGTGCCAGCAGTTTTGGCTGGGACACATCCCAGTTCTTC. The chain joins TRBV12-3 or TRBV12-4 to TRBJ2-1; D may be TRBD1 (6 bases). Trimming removed 3 bases at V and 13 bases at J, with 16 bases between. The CDR3 sequence is 13 residues long.

This clonotype was counted between two and nine times. The CDR3: CSARGGRGATEAFF. In DNA form, the CDR3 reads TGCAGTGCTAGGGGGGGCCGCGGGGCCACTGAAGCTTTCTTT. The chain links TRBV20-1 to TRBJ1-1; TRBD1 is a possible D gene (6 bases). V was pared by 3 bases and J by 4 bases, with 15 bases between. CDR1 is DFQATT and CDR2 is SNEGSKA in the germline V gene (reference sequence). This CDR3 region has 14 residues.

The table lists this clonotype with a few counts. The V gene is TRBV19, the J gene TRBJ1-2; D ambiguous. The V gene lost 5 bases and the J gene lost 2 bases, with 9 bases spanning the gap. Germline-derived CDR1 and CDR2 are LNHDA and SQIVND (reference sequence). The CDR3 consists of 13 residues. The CDR3 loop is CASSPSVNYGYTF. In nucleotides, the CDR3 is TGTGCCAGTAGTCCCTCGGTAAACTATGGCTACACCTTC.

This clonotype has just a few counts. The chain combines TRBV5-1 with TRBJ2-7; 10 bases fit TRBD1. V trimming: 7 bases; J trimming: 0 bases; junction bases outside the gene matches: 7. This CDR3 is 15 amino acids long. CDR1 and CDR2 from the germline V gene are SGHRS and YFSETQ. The CDR3 region is CASYAGTGVSYEQYF. DNA for the CDR3: TGCGCCAGCTACGCCGGGACAGGGGTCTCCTACGAGCAGTACTTC.

The J gene is TRBJ2-7, the V gene TRBV5-5, with D possibly being TRBD1 (5 bases). The V gene lost 3 bases and the J gene lost 2 bases, with 15 bases spanning the gap. This CDR3 spans 15 amino acids. Germline CDR1 reads SGHKS; CDR2 reads YYEKEE (reference sequence). The CDR3 protein is CASSSTESVAYEQYF. CDR3 nucleotide sequence: TGTGCCAGCAGCTCGACAGAATCCGTGGCCTACGAGCAGTACTTC.

About this clonotype itself: A much larger clone differs from this one at a single base, so this may be a read error. The chain carries TRBV20-1 and TRBJ2-7; 8 positions agree with TRBD1. Germline loops: CDR1 DFQATT, CDR2 SNEGSKA (reference sequence). After removal of 5 bases from V and 4 bases from J, the junction contained 10 bases not matched to a gene. The CDR3 spans 14 residues. The CDR3 DNA reads TGCAGTGCTTCCACCGGGACAGGATTTTACGAGCAGTACTTC. Amino acid sequence: CSASTGTGFYEQYF.

This clonotype has just a few counts. This chain connects TRBV24-1 to TRBJ2-1, with 11 bases fitting TRBD2. V shed 3 bases, J shed 9 bases, and the junction held 6 bases outside the gene matches. There are 15 residues in the CDR3. Germline V gives CDR1 KGHDR, CDR2 SFDVKD. The CDR3 region has the DNA TGTGCCACCAGTGATGGTTCTAGCGGGAGGACTGAGCAGTTCTTC. It encodes CATSDGSSGRTEQFF.

V usage is TRBV30 and J usage is TRBJ2-7, with 10 bases fitting TRBD1. CDR3 size: 14 residues. With V trimmed by 2 bases and J by 6 bases, 7 bases remained unmatched. The germline V gene encodes CDR1 GTSNPN and CDR2 SVGIG (reference sequence). CDR3 loop: CAWSFRQGAREQYF. The CDR3 DNA is TGTGCCTGGAGTTTTCGACAGGGGGCTCGCGAGCAGTACTTC.

This clonotype turned up a few times. The genes are TRBV15 and TRBJ2-3; possibly TRBD1 for D (6 bases). CDR3 length equals 18 residues. CDR1 is LNHNV and CDR2 is YYDKDF in the germline V gene (reference sequence). Trimming took 0 bases from V and 7 from J, leaving 23 bases between them. The CDR3, as DNA: TGTGCCACCAGCAGAGATCAGAGGCTAGATGGGGGCACGAATACGCAGTATTTT. Translation: CATSRDQRLDGGTNTQYF.

This clonotype was counted only a few times. The CDR3 DNA reads TGCAGTGCTGCCGCCGGACCCCTGAGGGTGGATGAGCAGTTCTTC. This gives the protein CSAAAGPLRVDEQFF. J is TRBJ2-1 and V is TRBV20-1; perhaps TRBD2 as D (5 bases). Germline V gives CDR1 DFQATT, CDR2 SNEGSKA (reference sequence). The CDR3 has 15 residues. V lost 5 bases and J 8 bases, leaving 22 bases between the germline ends.

This clonotype turned up a few times. The rearrangement joins TRBV6-1 to TRBJ2-7; TRBD1 agrees at 7 bases. Germline assignment: CDR1 MNHNS and CDR2 SASEGT. There are 13 residues in the CDR3. The ends lost 7 bases at V and 5 bases at J; junction bases unmatched: 8. The CDR3: CASNPRTGNEQYF. CDR3 DNA sequence: TGTGCCAGCAACCCCAGGACAGGTAACGAGCAGTACTTC.

This clonotype was counted only a few times. The chain combines TRBV29-1 with TRBJ2-7; D is perhaps TRBD2 (6 bases). This CDR3 has 12 amino acids. V lost 3 bases to trimming and J lost 5 bases, with 11 bases between them. The germline gives CDR1 SQVTM, CDR2 ANQGSEA. CDR3 sequence (DNA): TGCAGCGTTGACCGGGGGAGGAACGAGCAGTACTTC. Its protein product is CSVDRGRNEQYF.

The chain carries TRBV7-9 and TRBJ1-1; TRBD1 matches at 7 bases. This CDR3 spans 15 amino acids. V dropped 3 bases and J dropped 4; count of bases not matched to a gene: 8. Germline CDR1 and CDR2: SEHNR and FQNEAQ (reference sequence). The DNA of the CDR3 is TGTGCCAGCAGCTTTAGTGAGGGGGCAGCCACTGAAGCTTTCTTT. Residues: CASSFSEGAATEAFF.